A selection of T cell receptor beta chains follows, all from one sample in a study of blood T cell repertoires in COVID-19. The method was immunoSEQ multiplex PCR; TCRdb's version includes in-frame clones alone and lacks a portion of them. Counted here are 170,000 or so clones, about 90% occurring once; the ten biggest clones make up over 7%. The sample was PBMCs or T cells enriched from blood (not recorded which). The receptors stem from a woman in her forties or fifties who had recovered from COVID-19. The CDR3 runs from the conserved cysteine through the conserved F or W. D genes are given only for firm matches. Not all rows give a size; the values are once, few, many and, for expanded clones, a class.

clone_size | d_call | j_call | v_call | cdr3_nt | cdr3_aa
NA | TRBD1 | TRBJ1-6 | TRBV30 | TGTGCCTGGAGCGGGACAGGGGTAGCCTATAATTCACCCCTCCACTTT | CAWSGTGVAYNSPLHF
NA | TRBD1 | TRBJ1-2 | TRBV7-9 | TGTGCCAGCGGGGACAGGGGGCTGGAGTATGGCTACACCTTC | CASGDRGLEYGYTF
NA | NA | TRBJ2-1 | TRBV27 | TGTGCCAGCAGTTTAGTGGGAGTTTCCAGGACGAGTGAGCAGTTCTTC | CASSLVGVSRTSEQFF
once | NA | TRBJ1-3 | TRBV7-9 | TGTGCCAGCAGCCTCGTGGCCGGAAACACCATATATTTT | CASSLVAGNTIYF
NA | NA | TRBJ2-7 | TRBV6-2/TRBV6-3 | TGTGCCAGCAGTCTGACAGCCTACGAGCAGTACTTC | CASSLTAYEQYF
NA | NA | TRBJ2-3 | TRBV5-8 | TGTGCCAGCAGCTCCTTAGGGGCATACACAGATACGCAGTATTTT | CASSSLGAYTDTQYF
few | NA | TRBJ2-7 | TRBV6-6 | TGTGCCAGCAGTCGATGGGGAGACAGGATAATCTACGAGCAGTACTTC | CASSRWGDRIIYEQYF
NA | NA | TRBJ1-3 | TRBV3-1/TRBV3-2 | TGTGCCAGCAGCCAAGCCCGTGGGGGGTCTGGAAACACCATATATTTT | CASSQARGGSGNTIYF
NA | TRBD1 | TRBJ1-1 | TRBV2 | TGTGCCAGCAGTGAGGGGGACAGGGGAGGGACTGAAGCTTTCTTT | CASSEGDRGGTEAFF
NA | TRBD1 | TRBJ1-5 | TRBV6-2/TRBV6-3 | TGTGCCAGCAGCATCGACAGGGGTAGCAATCAGCCCCAGCATTTT | CASSIDRGSNQPQHF
NA | NA | TRBJ2-2 | TRBV7-3 | TGTGCCAGCAGCCCCCCCTCCGGGACTGCGAACACCGGGGAGCTGTTTTTT | CASSPPSGTANTGELFF
NA | NA | TRBJ1-2 | TRBV27 | TGTGCCAGCAGTTTATCCGCGTATTCGCAGGTCTGGGGCTACACCTTC | CASSLSAYSQVWGYTF
NA | NA | TRBJ1-3 | TRBV9 | TGTGCCAGCAGCTCGGGGGGGTACGGAAACACCATATATTTT | CASSSGGYGNTIYF
NA | NA | TRBJ2-7 | TRBV7-2 | TGTGCCAGCAGCCAAAAATCGACACCTTCCTACGAGCAGTACTTC | CASSQKSTPSYEQYF
NA | NA | TRBJ2-2 | TRBV24-1 | TGTGCCACCAGTGATTCTTCCAGGGCCGGACGTGGGGAGCTGTTTTTT | CATSDSSRAGRGELFF
many | NA | TRBJ1-2 | TRBV28 | TGTGCCAGCAGTCAGGGAGGCCACTATGGCTACACCTTC | CASSQGGHYGYTF
NA | TRBD1 | TRBJ2-6 | TRBV7-9 | TGTGCCAGCAGCTCAGGGGGCTCACCTTCTGGGGCCAACGTCCTGACTTTC | CASSSGGSPSGANVLTF
NA | NA | TRBJ2-7 | TRBV28 | TGTGCCAGCAGTTTTGACAGCTCCTACGAGCAGTACTTC | CASSFDSSYEQYF
NA | TRBD1 | TRBJ1-5 | TRBV28 | TGTGCCTGTCGGACAGGGAGTTACGGCAATCAGCCCCAGCATTTT | CACRTGSYGNQPQHF
once | NA | TRBJ2-1 | TRBV7-9 | TGTGCCAGCAGCTTAGGGACAAACCCTACCAATGAGCAGTTCTTC | CASSLGTNPTNEQFF
NA | NA | TRBJ2-5 | TRBV3-1/TRBV3-2 | TGTGCCAGCAGCCTATCGAGCCAAGAGACCCAGTACTTC | CASSLSSQETQYF
NA | NA | TRBJ2-1 | TRBV5-5 | TGTGCCAGCAGCCGAGAGGGAGAAAATGAGCAGTTCTTC | CASSREGENEQFF
NA | NA | TRBJ1-1 | TRBV13 | TGTGCCAGCAGCTTAATCAGGGGAGCTGAAGCTTTCTTT | CASSLIRGAEAFF
NA | NA | TRBJ1-5 | TRBV7-2 | TGTGCCAGCAGCCCTGGGGGCGCGGGCAATCAGCCCCAGCATTTT | CASSPGGAGNQPQHF